This T cell receptor (beta chain) was recovered during a study of blood T cells in healthy people across ages. Overall study findings and caveats: Researchers report that TCR beta diversity correlated strongly with naive T cell percentage.

Comments on this clonotype: The target antigen is unknown.

Extraction yielded at least 6 micrograms of total RNA per sample. A sample-barcoded 5' primer and a J-beta primer mix were used in a second PCR of about 7 to 11 cycles. Each single sample gave us at least 2.5 million CDR3-containing paired-end reads. In TCRdb, the 5' RACE reads were re-called with MiXCR into one record per CDR3 protein. Here the sample spans 730,000 or so distinct CDR3 sequences, around 46% being singletons. This clonotype was sampled from an older woman in good health. The specimen sequenced was blood.

In DNA, the CDR3 is TGTGCCAGCAGCGTAGGGACACTTAGCAATCAGCCCCAGCATTTT. The encoded protein is CASSVGTLSNQPQHF. V usage is TRBV9 and J usage is TRBJ1-5, with D perhaps matching TRBD1 (5 bases). The CDR3 covers 15 residues. V lost 0 bases to trimming and J lost 0 bases, with 7 bases between them. Germline assignment: CDR1 SGDLS and CDR2 YYNGEE.